The entry that follows covers one T cell receptor beta chain sequence. This clone was counted only a few times. What antigen it recognizes has not been identified. No base quality values were provided; no much bigger clone lies one nucleotide off. The CDR3 goes from the cysteine to the phenylalanine over 13 residues. The entry retains the CDR3 DNA only, 39 bases that are in frame from base 1. V and J are truncated by 3 bases and 3 bases respectively, leaving an intervening sequence of 6 bases. According to the germline V gene, CDR1 reads MNHNS and CDR2 reads SASEGT. The sample is drawn from a study of shared clonotypes between healthy human individuals (dated by TCRdb to the early 2020s). Concerning the study at large: Two women and three men aged 18 to 49 years were included in the cohort. Libraries were prepared and TCR repertoires were sequenced by different laboratories using diverse techniques, in order to increase sequencing depth and limit assay-specific biases. Blood TCR repertoires of about five healthy adults were deeply sequenced to estimate repertoire size and the extent of clonotype sharing between individuals. Between about 0.9 and 10 billion PBMCs per donor were obtained by leukapheresis. Per donor, three plates each were used for CD4 naive and CD4 memory, two for CD8 naive, and one for CD8 memory. General conclusions and limits of the study: Naive subsets generally had larger estimated clonotype richness than memory subsets. The small number of donors limited the genetic and exposure-history diversity represented. Sampling was limited to blood, and TCR repertoires in tissue likely differ from TCR repertoires in blood. Even with the large sequencing depth, rarefaction of the sorted-subset datasets indicated that sequencing was incomplete. Based on pairwise subsampling, the degree of clonotype sharing among donors was expected to be affected by sequencing depth. Higher generation probabilities were observed for clonotypes shared by all four sorted-subset donors than for non-shared clonotypes. Sharing across a handful of donors was observed for 4.5% to 6.5% of naive CD4, under 4% of naive CD8, 2% to 2.5% of memory CD4, and roughly 0.4% of memory CD8 clonotypes.

Healthy HIV-negative adults with no recently reported acute infections or vaccinations were included as donors. Only Caucasian adults living in Nashville, Tennessee, USA were represented among the donors. CD4+ T cells were enriched by magnetic negative selection; naive cells were then positively selected on CD45RA, and the negative fraction formed the memory subset. After blood collection by leukapheresis, PBMCs were isolated using Ficoll-Histopaque density gradient centrifugation and then cryopreserved in the vapor phase of liquid nitrogen. Purity and quantity of every magnetically sorted T cell population were checked by analytical flow cytometry. Genomic DNA was isolated from each sorted fraction and quantified by UV absorbance on a Nanodrop 2000c. Using the deep immunoSEQ assay, TCR CDR3 regions were amplified from genomic DNA by multiplex PCR. Extracted genomic DNA from each cell subset was spread evenly across all wells of several immunoSEQ 96-well plates, with each plate serving as a replicate. For sorted subsets, each replicate PCR was loaded with 150 to 250 ng genomic DNA, equivalent to some 27,000 T cell genomes. Purified libraries were measured with a Qubit 3.0 fluorometer, size-checked on a Bioanalyzer 2100, and measured again with the KAPA Library Quantification kit. Each immunoSEQ 96-well plate was sequenced on its own single-read 150-cycle Illumina NextSeq 550 flow cell. The original pipeline was this. The immunoSEQ output contained only junctional sequences without quality scores, so filtering could not match that applied to full-length reads. To assign V/J genes and CDR3, sequences were annotated using PyIR, a Python wrapper for IgBLAST v1.9, with IMGT germline references. Reads were filtered out if the reads had weak V/J assignments (E-value above 1e-6), no CDR3, stop codons, out-of-frame junctions, or ambiguous translated residues. V3J clonotypes were defined as sequences sharing the same inferred V gene, J gene, and CDR3 amino acid sequence. Percentage overlap between repertoires was calculated by dividing the number of shared unique clonotypes by the size of the smaller repertoire. Repertoire richness was assessed with RTK rarefaction, the Chao1 estimator, and Recon v2.1 estimates of unobserved clonotypes. OLGA was used to compute generation probabilities for all TCRbeta clonotypes that the gDNA method yielded from a handful of donors. Entries here come from immuneACCESS through TCRdb and include only in-frame sequences with V and J called. Some clones fail to appear in such tables; in the studies checked, an unresolved V gene covers under half of the shortfall, and the cause of the remainder is unknown. V and J calls and clone size are those listed in that table; D and trimming were worked out from the DNA. This sample comprises 550,000 to 700,000 clones, roughly 72% of them detected only once. The ten largest clones capture 1.5% to 2% of the sample.

The sequence joins TRBV6-1 to TRBJ1-5; a confident D gene designation cannot be given. The specimen sequenced was memory CD4+ T cells sorted from blood. The cell subset or site label of this sample denotes: CD45RA-negative fraction. The origin of this receptor is a woman younger than 45 in good health. The bases read TGTGCCAGCAGTGACCGGCTCAATCAGCCCCAGCATTTT. Its translation reads: CASSDRLNQPQHF.